This is a list of T cell receptor beta chains from one sample in a study of regulatory T cells in long-lasting Graves disease. In TCRdb, the multiplex PCR reads were re-called with MiXCR into one record per CDR3 protein. The sample lists fewer than 550,000 distinct CDR3 sequences, 16% seen once, with 25% in the top ten. The sample was also reused in another study, on T cells in Graves' hyperthyroidism and ophthalmopathy.

Sequencing used peripheral blood mononuclear cells (PBMCs), obtained at new diagnosis, from a patient treated with antithyroid drugs. The receptors were gathered from a woman between 40 and 65 years old with Graves disease. The CDR3 runs from the conserved cysteine through the conserved F or W. The D gene is left open where the match is weak. The listing skips clone size in some rows; elsewhere it reads once, few, many or a size class.

>TRBJ1-1|many|TRBV10-1|NA
TGCGCCAGCTCCGATGGAGGGGCCAACACTGAAGCTTTCTTT
CASSDGGANTEAFF
>TRBJ2-1|many|TRBV29-1|NA
TGCAGCGTTGGTCGCCCCGGCGGCAATGAGCAGTTCTTC
CSVGRPGGNEQFF
>TRBJ1-2|few|TRBV19|TRBD1
TGTGCCAGTAGCCCCCTGACAGGGACGTTTAATGGCTACACCTTC
CASSPLTGTFNGYTF
>TRBJ2-7|few|TRBV20-1|NA
TGCAGTGCTAGCAACAAGGGCGAGCAGTACTTC
CSASNKGEQYF
>TRBJ1-2|many|TRBV18|NA
TGTGCCAGCTCACCTGGACACGGAAACTATGGCTACACCTTC
CASSPGHGNYGYTF
>TRBJ1-2|NA|TRBV7-9|NA
TGTGCCAGCAGCCAAGTCTCAAGGGGGAACTATGGCTACACCTTC
CASSQVSRGNYGYTF
>TRBJ2-7|many|TRBV5-6|NA
TGTGCCAGCAGCTTGGACGTGACCTCCTACGAGCAGTACTTC
CASSLDVTSYEQYF
>TRBJ1-2|few|TRBV24-1|NA
TGTGCCACCCGGGCAGGGGCAGGCTATGGCTACACCTTC
CATRAGAGYGYTF
>TRBJ1-4|NA|TRBV6-1|NA
TGTGCCAGCAGTCGGGACTCGAGTGGTGAAAAACTGTTTTTT
CASSRDSSGEKLFF
>TRBJ1-1|few|TRBV6-1|TRBD1
TGTGCCAGCAGAAGGGACAGCCCAGGGAACACTGAAGCTTTCTTT
CASRRDSPGNTEAFF
>TRBJ2-3|many|TRBV6-1|TRBD2
TGTGCCAGCACAGGGCTGGAGACCCGGGGGGCAGATACGCAGTATTTT
CASTGLETRGADTQYF
>TRBJ1-2|many|TRBV5-5|NA
TGTGCCAGCAGGGACCGGGGGGCCGACTATGGCTACACCTTC
CASRDRGADYGYTF
>TRBJ1-1|many|TRBV6-1|NA
TGTGCCAGCAGTCCCAGGATCTCGAACACTGAAGCTTTCTTT
CASSPRISNTEAFF
>TRBJ2-3|NA|TRBV4-3|NA
TGCGCCAGCAGCCTCCTACCCTTGCGGACTAGCACAGATACGCAGTATTTT
CASSLLPLRTSTDTQYF
>TRBJ2-2|NA|TRBV10-3|TRBD2
TGTGCCATCAGTGGGACTAGCGGATCACGTGGGGAGCTGTTTTTT
CAISGTSGSRGELFF
>TRBJ1-1|NA|TRBV18|NA
TGTGCCAGCTCACCCACTACAGGGAGCACTGAAGCTTTCTTT
CASSPTTGSTEAFF
>TRBJ1-4|NA|TRBV28|NA
TGTGCCAGCAGTAGTGGGCAGATAAATGAAAAACTGTTTTTT
CASSSGQINEKLFF
>TRBJ1-1|many|TRBV5-1|NA
TGCGCCAGCAGCTTGGATGGTGGGAACACTGAAGCTTTCTTT
CASSLDGGNTEAFF
>TRBJ2-7|many|TRBV15|NA
TGTGCCACCAGCAGCCTCCCCCGGGGATCCTACGAGCAGTACTTC
CATSSLPRGSYEQYF
>TRBJ2-2|many|TRBV12-3/TRBV12-4|NA
TGTGCCAGCAGTTTACCGGACTTAACGCGAGAGGAGCTGTTTTTT
CASSLPDLTREELFF
>TRBJ2-6|NA|TRBV2|NA
TGTGCCAGCAGTGGTGGATTCCTGGGGGCCAACGTCCTGACTTTC
CASSGGFLGANVLTF
>TRBJ2-7|few|TRBV6-1|NA
TGTGCCAGCACCAATAGGGGTTCCTACGAGCAGTACTTC
CASTNRGSYEQYF
>TRBJ2-3|many|TRBV3-1|TRBD2
TGTGCCAGCAGCTCCCGGACTAGCGGGGGCCCTCAGGATACGCAGTATTTT
CASSSRTSGGPQDTQYF
>TRBJ2-3|many|TRBV5-1|NA
TGCGCCAGCAGCTTGGACGGAAGCACAGATACGCAGTATTTT
CASSLDGSTDTQYF
>TRBJ2-5|NA|TRBV5-6|NA
TGTGCCAGCAGCTTGTATGGGGGCTACTACCAAGAGACCCAGTACTTC
CASSLYGGYYQETQYF
>TRBJ2-4|NA|TRBV5-8|NA
TGTGCCAGCACCTTAGATACAGCCAAAAACATTCAGTACTTC
CASTLDTAKNIQYF
>TRBJ2-5|many|TRBV6-1|NA
TGTGCCAGCAGTGGGAAGTCGGAGACCCAGTACTTC
CASSGKSETQYF
>TRBJ1-1|many|TRBV18|NA
TGTGCCAGCTCACCCGCGTATATTAACACTGAAGCTTTCTTT
CASSPAYINTEAFF
>TRBJ1-1|NA|TRBV24-1|TRBD1
TGTGCCACCAGAGGGACAGGCACCGGGGGTGAAGCTTTCTTT
CATRGTGTGGEAFF
>TRBJ1-2|NA|TRBV6-2/TRBV6-3|TRBD1
TGTGCCAGCATTCTAACAGGGGGCGAGGGTGGCTACACCTTC
CASILTGGEGGYTF
>TRBJ1-4|many|TRBV19|NA
TGTGCCACCAAGTTCGGAACAGCTAATGAAAAACTGTTTTTT
CATKFGTANEKLFF
>TRBJ2-7|NA|TRBV10-3|TRBD1
TGTGCCATCAAGGGGACAGGGGGAACCTACGAGCAGTACTTC
CAIKGTGGTYEQYF
>TRBJ2-1|NA|TRBV4-2|NA
TGTGCCAGCAGCCTCCTGTCACCGACAGACGGCAATGAGCAGTTCTTC
CASSLLSPTDGNEQFF
>TRBJ2-3|NA|TRBV5-1|TRBD2
TGCGCCAGCAGCTTGGGAGCGGGGGTTGGCACAGATACGCAGTATTTT
CASSLGAGVGTDTQYF
>TRBJ2-5|many|TRBV11-3|NA
TGTGCCAGCAGCCTGGCCAGGGTACGAGAGACCCAGTACTTC
CASSLARVRETQYF
>TRBJ1-2|few|TRBV25-1|NA
TGTGCCAGCGGCCAGGGACACTATGGCTACACCTTC
CASGQGHYGYTF
>TRBJ2-4|NA|TRBV19|NA
TGTGCCAGTAGTATTACCCCGGACTCCCTAAAAAACATTCAGTACTTC
CASSITPDSLKNIQYF
>TRBJ1-3|few|TRBV6-1|TRBD1
TGTGCCAGCACCCAGTCGACAGGGGGAAACACCATATATTTT
CASTQSTGGNTIYF
>TRBJ1-5|NA|TRBV27|TRBD1
TGTGCCAGCAGTAGGACAGGGACTGATCAGCCCCAGCATTTT
CASSRTGTDQPQHF
>TRBJ1-1|NA|TRBV7-9|NA
TGTGCCAGCAGCTCTATTAGGGGATCTGAAGCTTTCTTT
CASSSIRGSEAFF
>TRBJ2-7|few|TRBV7-9|NA
TGTGCCAGCAGCTCGAGGGAGGACGAGCAGTACTTC
CASSSREDEQYF
>TRBJ1-2|NA|TRBV5-6|TRBD1
TGTGCCAGCAGCGAAATGAGTGGACAGGGGACCTATGGCTACACCTTC
CASSEMSGQGTYGYTF
>TRBJ1-1|NA|TRBV20-1|TRBD1
TGCAGTGCTAGGTCAGGACAGGGGAACACTGAAGCTTTCTTT
CSARSGQGNTEAFF
>TRBJ1-1|many|TRBV12-3/TRBV12-4|NA
TGTGCCAGCAGTATAGGACACCAGAACACTGAAGCTTTCTTT
CASSIGHQNTEAFF
>TRBJ2-5|many|TRBV29-1|NA
TGCAGCGTTGAACGGGAGACCCAGTACTTC
CSVERETQYF
>TRBJ2-1|NA|TRBV7-8|NA
TGTGCCAGCAGCTTATCCCGGACGCCCAATGAGCAGTTCTTC
CASSLSRTPNEQFF
>TRBJ2-1|NA|TRBV20-1|TRBD2
TGCAGTGCTAGAGCCCTAGCGGGGGGGTACAATGAGCAGTTCTTC
CSARALAGGYNEQFF
>TRBJ1-1|many|TRBV12-3/TRBV12-4|NA
TGTGCCAGCAGCATTGGGTCCGAAGCTTTCTTT
CASSIGSEAFF
>TRBJ1-1|few|TRBV28|NA
TGTGCCAGTTTTAAGGTCTGGGGGGGCGCCGTGGGGGCTTTCTTT
CASFKVWGGAVGAFF
>TRBJ2-3|few|TRBV18|TRBD2
TGTGCCAGCTCACCCCTAGGGTCGGGGGGAACAGATACGCAGTATTTT
CASSPLGSGGTDTQYF
>TRBJ2-5|NA|TRBV7-3|TRBD2
TGTGCCAGCAGCCGACTAGCGGGGGGCCCCAACCTTCAAGAGACCCAGTACTTC
CASSRLAGGPNLQETQYF
>TRBJ2-7|many|TRBV20-1|TRBD2
TGCAGTGCTAGGCTCACTAGCGGGGGGGACGAGCAGTACTTC
CSARLTSGGDEQYF
>TRBJ1-2|NA|TRBV25-1|NA
TGTGCCAGCAGTGAATGGTACGGGGCAGAGGGCTACACCTTC
CASSEWYGAEGYTF
>TRBJ2-7|NA|TRBV6-1|NA
TGTGCCAGCAGACCGAACTCCTACGAGCAGTACTTC
CASRPNSYEQYF
>TRBJ1-2|few|TRBV3-1|NA
TGTGCCAGCAGCCAAGTCCAGCAAGCCTATGGCTACACCTTC
CASSQVQQAYGYTF
>TRBJ2-2|few|TRBV6-1|NA
TGTGCCAGCACCATGGACAGATTAAACACCGGGGAGCTGTTTTTT
CASTMDRLNTGELFF
>TRBJ1-1|few|TRBV10-3|NA
TGTGCCATCAGTGGGTTATCAGGGATTGAAGCTTTCTTT
CAISGLSGIEAFF
>TRBJ1-5|many|TRBV12-3/TRBV12-4|NA
TGTGCCAGCAGCAGGGGCGGGAGCGAAAACAATCAGCCCCAGCATTTT
CASSRGGSENNQPQHF